This TCR beta chain appears in the sequencing data of a study of CD8 T cells in ankylosing spondylitis. Points from the study as a whole: Disease-linked clones had a CD8+ phenotype and relatively low frequency in peripheral blood.

Scientists made TCR beta libraries using quantitative 5'-RACE with molecular barcodes. Each CDR3 protein is one row after TCRdb ran MiXCR on the 5' RACE reads. The profile shows under 300,000 distinct CDR3 sequences, around 9.1% of them singletons. Germline values: CDR1 SGHRS, CDR2 YFSETQ. The V gene lost 1 base and the J gene lost 3 bases, with 10 bases spanning the gap. CDR3 size: 15 residues. Many counts were recorded for this clonotype. Its specificity is not known. Sequencing was done on a sample of blood, either unsorted or a sorted T cell fraction (not recorded which). This clonotype was sampled from a male donor with ankylosing spondylitis or in good health (not recorded which). The chain combines TRBV5-1 with TRBJ1-4; weak D call: TRBD1 (6 bases). CDR3 sequence: CASSLKQGSNEKLFF. CDR3 coding DNA: TGCGCCAGCAGCTTGAAGCAGGGGTCTAATGAAAAACTGTTTTTT.